This is a list of T cell receptor beta chains from one sample in a study of T cell changes during pregnancy in multiple sclerosis. Data came from immunoSEQ multiplex PCR; TCRdb stores just in-frame clones and leaves some out. The sample has around 92,000 clones, 85% to 95% seen once. Here the sequenced sample was peripheral blood, taken in the first trimester of pregnancy. The receptors shown here come from a female donor with multiple sclerosis, enrolled in a pregnancy study. Each CDR3 is given with its conserved first and last residue. The D gene is left open where the match is weak. Expanded clones are given a class, and other clones once, few, many or no size at all.

j_gene,v_gene,d_gene,abundance,CDR3aa,CDR3nt
TRBJ2-7,TRBV5-5,NA,NA,CASSFNRNYEQYF,TGTGCCAGCAGCTTCAACAGGAACTACGAGCAGTACTTC
TRBJ2-1,TRBV6-6,TRBD2,NA,CASSSSGGVNEQFF,TGTGCCAGCAGTTCTAGCGGGGGGGTCAATGAGCAGTTCTTC
TRBJ2-7,TRBV27,TRBD2,NA,CASSGVAGPYEQYF,TGTGCCAGCAGTGGGGTAGCGGGGCCCTACGAGCAGTACTTC
TRBJ2-7,TRBV18,NA,once,CASSPKFGAGPSYEQYF,TGTGCCAGCTCACCCAAGTTTGGGGCAGGACCTTCCTACGAGCAGTACTTC
TRBJ1-4,TRBV29-1,NA,NA,CSTRQNEKLFF,TGCAGCACCAGACAAAACGAAAAACTGTTTTTT
TRBJ2-1,TRBV5-1,TRBD1,NA,CASSPGTGGSYNEQFF,TGCGCCAGCAGCCCCGGGACAGGGGGCTCCTACAATGAGCAGTTCTTC
TRBJ1-6,TRBV9,NA,NA,CASSVGGLSNSPLHF,TGTGCCAGCAGCGTAGGAGGACTGAGCAATTCACCCCTCCACTTT
TRBJ1-6,TRBV9,NA,NA,CASSVESGDNSPLHF,TGTGCCAGCAGCGTAGAGTCAGGGGATAATTCACCCCTCCACTTT
TRBJ2-1,TRBV18,NA,NA,CASSPPKGLGEQFF,TGTGCCAGCTCACCACCCAAGGGGCTGGGAGAGCAGTTCTTC
TRBJ1-1,TRBV19,NA,NA,CASRPGGPFTEAFF,TGTGCCAGCAGACCCGGGGGGCCTTTCACTGAAGCTTTCTTT
TRBJ2-7,TRBV7-8,TRBD1,NA,CASSFLDRGSALEQYF,TGTGCCAGCAGCTTCCTGGACAGGGGATCGGCCCTCGAGCAGTACTTC
TRBJ1-1,TRBV20-1,NA,NA,CSAPVNTEAFF,TGCAGTGCTCCGGTTAACACTGAAGCTTTCTTT
TRBJ1-1,TRBV4-1,NA,NA,CASSSHPGDMNTEAFF,TGCGCCAGCAGCTCACACCCCGGGGACATGAACACTGAAGCTTTCTTT
TRBJ2-3,TRBV27,TRBD2,NA,CASSFSGGAGAQDTQYF,TGTGCCAGCAGTTTTAGCGGGGGGGCCGGAGCACAGGATACGCAGTATTTT
TRBJ1-1,TRBV14,NA,NA,CASSQRGGEAFF,TGTGCCAGCAGCCAGAGAGGGGGTGAAGCTTTCTTT
TRBJ1-1,TRBV2,NA,NA,CASSQTPGTEAFF,TGTGCCAGCAGCCAGACCCCCGGGACTGAAGCTTTCTTT
TRBJ2-2,TRBV5-4,NA,NA,CASSFDGGAVRTGELFF,TGTGCCAGCAGCTTCGATGGGGGCGCGGTCCGGACCGGGGAGCTGTTTTTT
TRBJ2-2,TRBV19,NA,NA,CASTMGATGELFF,TGTGCCAGTACAATGGGAGCCACCGGGGAGCTGTTTTTT
TRBJ2-2,TRBV6-5,TRBD1,NA,CASSPGTAFLGLFF,TGTGCCAGCAGTCCCGGGACAGCCTTCCTAGGGCTGTTTTTT
TRBJ2-1,TRBV5-1,TRBD2,NA,CASSIHLAGGSNEQFF,TGCGCCAGCAGCATCCACCTAGCGGGGGGTAGCAATGAGCAGTTCTTC
TRBJ2-7,TRBV6-1,NA,once,CASSERQGLAYEQYF,TGTGCCAGCAGTGAAAGGCAGGGCCTTGCATACGAGCAGTACTTC
TRBJ2-2,TRBV9,TRBD1,NA,CASSNRQGNTGELFF,TGTGCCAGCAGCAACCGACAGGGGAACACCGGGGAGCTGTTTTTT
TRBJ1-3,TRBV30,TRBD1,NA,CAWGPGQGRNTIYF,TGTGCCTGGGGCCCGGGACAGGGACGAAACACCATATATTTT
TRBJ1-2,TRBV9,NA,once,CASKGHGGYTF,TGTGCCAGCAAGGGGCACGGTGGCTACACCTTC
TRBJ2-5,TRBV29-1,NA,NA,CSVAGAGETQYF,TGCAGCGTTGCAGGGGCGGGTGAGACCCAGTACTTC
TRBJ1-6,TRBV7-2,NA,NA,CASSSGSPLHF,TGTGCCAGCAGTTCCGGTTCACCCCTCCACTTT
TRBJ1-6,TRBV27,TRBD1,NA,CASNPGTGVDSPLHF,TGTGCCAGCAACCCCGGGACAGGGGTAGATTCACCCCTCCACTTT
TRBJ2-2,TRBV5-4,TRBD2,NA,CASSWAGGATGELFF,TGTGCCAGCAGCTGGGCGGGGGGGGCCACCGGGGAGCTGTTTTTT
TRBJ1-3,TRBV6-5,TRBD1,NA,CASSHRGTGNTIYF,TGTGCCAGCAGTCACAGGGGTACTGGAAACACCATATATTTT
TRBJ1-3,TRBV9,NA,NA,CASSVGGFSGNTIYF,TGTGCCAGCAGCGTAGGAGGCTTCTCTGGAAACACCATATATTTT
TRBJ2-3,TRBV6-5,TRBD2,NA,CASSLAGDPTDTQYF,TGTGCCAGCAGTCTAGCGGGGGACCCCACAGATACGCAGTATTTT
TRBJ2-2,TRBV5-1,TRBD2,NA,CASSLVSGGGVTGELFF,TGCGCCAGCAGCTTGGTTAGCGGGGGCGGTGTTACCGGGGAGCTGTTTTTT
TRBJ2-5,TRBV5-1,TRBD1,NA,CASSFEGAWETQYF,TGCGCCAGCAGCTTTGAGGGGGCGTGGGAGACCCAGTACTTC
TRBJ2-1,TRBV29-1,TRBD2,once,CSAPRPSGGNNEQFF,TGCAGCGCTCCCCGGCCTAGCGGGGGGAACAATGAGCAGTTCTTC
TRBJ2-3,TRBV9,NA,NA,CASSVAVTDTQYF,TGTGCCAGCAGCGTAGCTGTCACAGATACGCAGTATTTT
TRBJ2-3,TRBV7-9,TRBD2,NA,CASSQALAGATDTQYF,TGTGCCAGCAGCCAGGCTCTAGCGGGGGCCACAGATACGCAGTATTTT
TRBJ1-2,TRBV7-9,TRBD1,once,CASSLGKTGLDGYTF,TGTGCCAGCAGCTTGGGCAAGACAGGGTTGGATGGCTACACCTTC
TRBJ1-5,TRBV2,NA,NA,CASSEERGYQPQHF,TGTGCCAGCAGTGAAGAGAGAGGGTATCAGCCCCAGCATTTT
TRBJ2-3,TRBV7-3,TRBD2,NA,CASSFGTSGVLGDTQYF,TGTGCCAGCAGCTTCGGGACTAGCGGGGTGCTCGGAGATACGCAGTATTTT
TRBJ2-1,TRBV27,TRBD1,NA,CASSLGTGLDNEQFF,TGTGCCAGCAGTTTGGGGACAGGGCTGGACAATGAGCAGTTCTTC
TRBJ2-7,TRBV27,NA,NA,CASSSSRGYEQYF,TGTGCCAGCAGTTCATCCAGGGGCTACGAGCAGTACTTC
TRBJ2-1,TRBV11-2,TRBD2,NA,CASRQTRGGNGNEQFF,TGTGCCAGCAGACAGACGCGGGGGGGCAATGGCAATGAGCAGTTCTTC
TRBJ1-2,TRBV25-1,NA,NA,CASSVVGSNYGYTF,TGTGCCAGCAGTGTAGTGGGCAGTAACTATGGCTACACCTTC
TRBJ2-7,TRBV2,TRBD2,NA,CASSSSGGGSYEQYF,TGTGCCAGCAGTTCTAGCGGGGGGGGTTCCTACGAGCAGTACTTC
TRBJ1-1,TRBV7-3,TRBD1,NA,CASSSTGNLNTEAFF,TGTGCCAGCAGCTCGACAGGGAACTTGAACACTGAAGCTTTCTTT
TRBJ2-7,TRBV5-1,NA,NA,CASSLGQANEQYF,TGCGCCAGCAGCTTGGGACAGGCTAACGAGCAGTACTTC
TRBJ2-1,TRBV7-2,NA,NA,CASRGLYSYNEQFF,TGTGCCAGCAGGGGACTTTACTCCTACAATGAGCAGTTCTTC
TRBJ1-2,TRBV2,NA,NA,CATPTGYGYTF,TGTGCCACTCCGACAGGCTATGGCTACACCTTC